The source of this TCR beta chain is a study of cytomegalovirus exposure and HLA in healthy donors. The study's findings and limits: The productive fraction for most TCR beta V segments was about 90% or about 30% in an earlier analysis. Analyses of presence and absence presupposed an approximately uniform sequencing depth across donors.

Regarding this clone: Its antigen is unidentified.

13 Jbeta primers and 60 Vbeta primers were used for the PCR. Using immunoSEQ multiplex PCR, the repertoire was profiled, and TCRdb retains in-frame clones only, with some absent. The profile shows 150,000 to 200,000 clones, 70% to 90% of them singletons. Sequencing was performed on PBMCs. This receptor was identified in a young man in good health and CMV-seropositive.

In DNA, the CDR3 is TGCGCCAGCAGCCCGGTGGCAGGGGTAAGTGGGACTGAAGCTTTCTTT. Amino acids: CASSPVAGVSGTEAFF. The chain couples TRBV5-1 to TRBJ1-1; D may be TRBD1 (6 bases). The V gene's germline CDR1 is SGHRS and CDR2 YFSETQ. The germline V and J ends were trimmed by 4 bases and 5 bases, with 21 bases remaining between them. This CDR3 is 16 amino acids long.